A single T cell receptor (beta chain) is shown here with its context. An end of the junction differs from the germline gene, which may be a read error. This entry comes from a study of blood T cell repertoires in COVID-19. Here immunoSEQ multiplex PCR was the method, and the copy in TCRdb shows in-frame clones only, minus some. The repertoire consists of about 200,000 clones, with roughly 80% occurring once and the leading ten covering roughly 8.2%. The CDR3 is made up of 15 amino acids. Germline values: CDR1 MGHDK, CDR2 SYGVNS. The receptor was isolated from an elderly woman with COVID-19, enrolled during active disease. The gene calls are TRBV25-1 and TRBJ2-2; D perhaps matches TRBD2 (6 bases). The sample consisted of peripheral blood. CDR3 bases: TGTGCCGGCAGTGATCCCGCTAGCGCCACCGGGGAGCTGTTTTTT. Translated: CAGSDPASATGELFF.